This T cell receptor (beta chain) appears in the sequencing data of a study of early T cells in non-severe SARS-CoV-2 infection. TCRdb re-called the 5' RACE reads through MiXCR, storing one row per CDR3 protein. The sample has more than 20,000 distinct CDR3 sequences, 4% to 5.5% seen once. In its sample, this clonotype ranks as medium-sized. The sequencing sample was made of whole blood. This TCR derives from an adult who was a healthcare worker with PCR-confirmed SARS-CoV-2 infection or an uninfected control (not recorded which).

CDR3 bases: TGTGCCAGCAGGGCTCTAGCGGGACCGTACGAGCAGTACTTC. It codes for CASRALAGPYEQYF. The V gene is TRBV11-2, the J gene TRBJ2-7, with 9 bases lining up with TRBD2. J lost 4 bases, V lost 6 bases, and 7 bases had no gene match. This CDR3 has 14 residues. Germline V gene sequence: CDR1 SGHAT, CDR2 FQNNGV.